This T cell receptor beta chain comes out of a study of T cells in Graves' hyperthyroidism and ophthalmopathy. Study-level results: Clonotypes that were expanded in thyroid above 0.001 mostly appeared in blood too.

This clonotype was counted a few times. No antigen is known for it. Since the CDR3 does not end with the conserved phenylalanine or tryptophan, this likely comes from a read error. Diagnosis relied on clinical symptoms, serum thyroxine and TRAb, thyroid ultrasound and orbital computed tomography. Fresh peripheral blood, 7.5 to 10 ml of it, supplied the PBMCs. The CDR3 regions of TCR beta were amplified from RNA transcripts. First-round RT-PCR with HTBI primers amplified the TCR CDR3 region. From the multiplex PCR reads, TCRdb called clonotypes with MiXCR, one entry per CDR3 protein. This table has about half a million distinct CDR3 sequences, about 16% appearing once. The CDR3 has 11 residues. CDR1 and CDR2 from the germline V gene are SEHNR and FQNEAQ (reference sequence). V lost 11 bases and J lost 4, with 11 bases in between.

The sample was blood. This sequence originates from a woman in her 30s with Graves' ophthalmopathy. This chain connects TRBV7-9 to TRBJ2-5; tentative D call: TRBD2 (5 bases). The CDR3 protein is CAWSGRETQYL. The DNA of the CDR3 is TGTGCCTGGTCGGGGAGAGAGACCCAGTACCTC.